Each of the 17 T cell receptor beta chains below was sequenced from the same sample in a study of lymphopenia after photon versus proton radiotherapy. Libraries were prepared by immunoSEQ multiplex PCR; TCRdb keeps only in-frame clonotypes and omits some of them. The sample has around 20,000 clones; around nine tenths are singletons. The specimen comprised peripheral blood, sampled from a patient treated with proton-based radiotherapy. These TCRs come from a woman between 70 and 85 years old with pancreatic cancer. Some clones in this sample may be carry-over from other donors' samples.

The rearrangement links TRBV9 to TRBJ2-2, with 7 bases lining up with TRBD1. The length of the CDR3 is 16 residues. The V gene's germline CDR1 is SGDLS and CDR2 YYNGEE. Trimming removed 0 bases from V and 5 bases from J; junction bases left unmatched: 7. The CDR3 sequence is CASSVEGARGTGELFF. CDR3 in DNA: TGTGCCAGCAGCGTAGAGGGGGCACGGGGTACCGGGGAGCTGTTTTTT. Supplemented by reference TRBV9 and TRBJ2-2, the full variable domain reads DSGVTQTPKHLITATGQRVTLRCSPRSGDLSVYWYQQSLDQGLQFLIQYYNGEERAKGNILERFSAQQFPDLHSELNLSSLELGDSALYFCASSVEGARGTGELFFGEGSRLTVL.

This sequence joins TRBV4-2 and TRBJ2-4; D is unresolved. The V gene's germline CDR1 is LGHNA and CDR2 YNFKEQ. This CDR3 is 16 amino acids long. Trimming took off 0 bases at V and 0 bases at J, with 9 bases between the two ends. CDR3 region: CASSQEALLAKNIQYF. The DNA for the CDR3 is TGTGCCAGCAGCCAAGAGGCCTTACTAGCCAAAAACATTCAGTACTTC.

The chain is built from TRBV9 and TRBJ1-5; weak D call: TRBD1 (5 bases). CDR1 is SGDLS and CDR2 is YYNGEE in the germline V gene. V lost 7 bases and J lost 3, with 8 bases in between. This CDR3 region has 12 residues. The CDR3: CASGGDNQPQHF. CDR3 nucleotides: TGTGCCAGCGGGGGGGACAATCAGCCCCAGCATTTT. Combining the CDR3 with reference TRBV9 and TRBJ1-5 gives the whole variable domain DSGVTQTPKHLITATGQRVTLRCSPRSGDLSVYWYQQSLDQGLQFLIQYYNGEERAKGNILERFSAQQFPDLHSELNLSSLELGDSALYFCASGGDNQPQHFGDGTRLSIL.

J is TRBJ1-1 and V is TRBV19; D is unclear. This CDR3 comprises 15 residues. Deletions cut 6 bases from V and 5 bases from J, with 19 bases between. The germline V gene encodes CDR1 LNHDA and CDR2 SQIVND (reference sequence). The CDR3 DNA reads as TGTGCCAGTAGCCCCCTCGCGGGGTCGGGGACTGAAGCTTTCTTT. This translates into CASSPLAGSGTEAFF. The full variable domain, with the rest looked up from reference TRBV19 and TRBJ1-1, is DGGITQSPKYLFRKEGQNVTLSCEQNLNHDAMYWYRQDPGQGLRLIYYSQIVNDFQKGDIAEGYSVSREKKESFPLTVTSAQKNPTAFYLCASSPLAGSGTEAFFGQGTRLTVV.

The gene calls are TRBV11-2 and TRBJ1-4; 9 nucleotides match TRBD1. With 6 bases clipped from V and 8 bases from J, the junction kept 10 bases outside the gene matches. Germline V lookup: CDR1 SGHAT, CDR2 FQNNGV. This CDR3 has 15 residues. In DNA, the CDR3 is TGTGCCAGCAGACATCCGGGACAGGGAGGGGAAAAACTGTTTTTT. This encodes CASRHPGQGGEKLFF.

The CDR3: CASSQDTSGGTYEQYF. For the CDR3, the DNA is TGTGCCAGCAGCCAAGACACTAGCGGGGGAACATACGAGCAGTACTTC. The chain is built from TRBV4-2 and TRBJ2-7, with 11 bases matching TRBD2. In germline, CDR1 is LGHNA, CDR2 YNFKEQ. With V trimmed by 0 bases and J by 4 bases, 5 bases remained unmatched. The CDR3 has 16 residues.

V and J are TRBV5-4 and TRBJ1-4; D gene uncertain. CDR1 and CDR2 from the germline V gene are SGHNT and YYREEE (reference sequence). Trimming took off 4 bases at V and 0 bases at J, with 10 bases between the two ends. There are 15 residues in the CDR3. The CDR3 coding sequence is TGTGCCAGCAGCAGAGAGATAACAACTAATGAAAAACTGTTTTTT. It encodes CASSREITTNEKLFF. The variable domain in full, completed from reference TRBV5-4 and TRBJ1-4, reads ETGVTQSPTHLIKTRGQQVTLRCSSQSGHNTVSWYQQALGQGPQFIFQYYREEENGRGNFPPRFSGLQFPNYSSELNVNALELDDSALYLCASSREITTNEKLFFGSGTQLSVL.

The V gene is TRBV6-1, the J gene TRBJ1-1; D not certain. Germline CDR1 MNHNS, CDR2 SASEGT. Trimming removed 7 bases at V and 1 base at J, with 13 bases between. There are 14 residues in the CDR3. CDR3 sequence: CASTSIGRNTEAFF. CDR3 DNA: TGTGCCAGCACCTCAATAGGGAGGAACACTGAAGCTTTCTTT.

In nucleotides, the CDR3 is TGTGCCATCAGTGACTTACTCGGGGGGACAGGGGACGAGCAGTACTTC. It specifies CAISDLLGGTGDEQYF. The J gene is TRBJ2-7, the V gene TRBV10-3; 10 bases map to TRBD1. In germline, CDR1 is ENHRY, CDR2 SYGVKD. V was clipped by 3 bases and J by 5 bases; unmatched bases: 10. This CDR3 has 16 amino acids.

The chain is built from TRBV30 and TRBJ1-3; D perhaps matches TRBD1 (6 bases). This CDR3 is 13 amino acids long. Germline-derived CDR1 and CDR2 are GTSNPN and SVGIG (reference sequence). With 7 bases removed from V and 2 bases from J, the gap between germline ends came to 12 bases. DNA for the CDR3: TGTGCCTTAGGGGGGGGAACTGGAAACACCATATATTTT. Protein product: CALGGGTGNTIYF.

The chain employs TRBV28 and TRBJ1-2, with D uncertain. The germline V gene has CDR1 MDHEN and CDR2 SYDVKM. This CDR3 is built from 13 residues. Deletions cut 2 bases from V and 5 bases from J, with 9 bases between. In nucleotides, the CDR3 is TGTGCCAGCAGTTTAAGTCAGACGTATGGCTACACCTTC. This translates into CASSLSQTYGYTF.

The genes are TRBV11-2 and TRBJ2-3; D gene unclear. Trimming shortened V by 4 bases and J by 2 bases, and 4 bases separated the two germline ends. Per the germline V gene, CDR1 is SGHAT and CDR2 is FQNNGV. This CDR3 contains 12 residues. The DNA for the CDR3 is TGTGCCAGCAGCTACTCCACAGATACGCAGTATTTT. It encodes CASSYSTDTQYF. The entire variable domain, with the rest obtained from reference TRBV11-2 and TRBJ2-3, is as follows: EAGVAQSPRYKIIEKRQSVAFWCNPISGHATLYWYQQILGQGPKLLIQFQNNGVVDDSQLPKDRFSAERLKGVDSTLKIQPAKLEDSAVYLCASSYSTDTQYFGPGTRLTVL.

V is TRBV28 and J is TRBJ1-2, with D maybe TRBD1 (6 bases). This CDR3 has 13 residues. Trimming removed 5 bases at V and 8 bases at J, with 15 bases between. The germline V gene has CDR1 MDHEN and CDR2 SYDVKM. Here the CDR3 reads CASSAGTRLGYTF. The CDR3 coding sequence is TGTGCCAGCAGTGCCGGGACAAGGTTGGGCTACACCTTC.

The genes are TRBV19 and TRBJ1-4, with D uncertain. Trimming removed 5 bases at V and 2 bases at J, with 12 bases between. The CDR3 loop spans 15 amino acids. Germline V gives CDR1 LNHDA, CDR2 SQIVND (reference sequence). The CDR3 spells CASSATGVTNEKLFF. The CDR3 bases are TGTGCCAGTAGTGCGACCGGGGTGACTAATGAAAAACTGTTTTTT.

Concerning this clone: The junction departs from the called germline gene at one end, perhaps through a read error. The chain uses TRBV10-3 and TRBJ1-2; 8 nucleotides match TRBD1. Germline V lookup: CDR1 ENHRY, CDR2 SYGVKD. The CDR3 contains 17 residues. CDR3 sequence reads: CAVSGQGLSENGYGYTF. CDR3 nucleotide sequence: TGTGCCGTCAGCGGACAGGGATTGTCGGAAAATGGGTATGGCTACACCTTC.

The V and J genes are TRBV27 and TRBJ2-7; D gene unclear. V was shortened by 5 bases and J by 3 bases, with 17 bases between the two germline ends. The CDR3 extends over 15 amino acids. The germline V gene encodes CDR1 MNHEY and CDR2 SMNVEV (reference sequence). The CDR3 here is CASSHSPPQNYEQYF. The CDR3 DNA is TGTGCCAGCAGTCACTCCCCCCCGCAAAACTACGAGCAGTACTTC.

This sequence joins TRBV2 and TRBJ1-5; TRBD1 might be the D (5 bases). Trimming removed 6 bases at V and 2 bases at J, with 14 bases between. The CDR3 loop spans 15 amino acids. CDR1 and CDR2 (germline): SNHLY, FYNNEI. The CDR3 nucleotides read TGTGCCAGCAGACCCGACAGTGTCCGCAATCAGCCCCAGCATTTT. Encoded protein: CASRPDSVRNQPQHF. Drawing the rest from reference TRBV2 and TRBJ1-5, the complete variable domain is EPEVTQTPSHQVTQMGQEVILRCVPISNHLYFYWYRQILGQKVEFLVSFYNNEISEKSEIFDDQFSVERPDGSNFTLKIRSTKLEDSAMYFCASRPDSVRNQPQHFGDGTRLSIL.